Below, one T cell receptor beta chain is given with its context. This entry is derived from a study of cytomegalovirus exposure and HLA in healthy donors. Amplification used 60 Vbeta primers and 13 Jbeta primers. The table came from immunoSEQ multiplex PCR; TCRdb's copy has only in-frame clones and leaves some out. The data contain about 130,000 clones, approximately 87% of them singletons. Trimming removed 2 bases at V and 2 bases at J, with 6 bases between. This CDR3 spans 13 amino acids. CDR1 is ENHRY and CDR2 is SYGVKD in the germline V gene. The receptor's source is a man aged 35 to 55 in good health and CMV-seronegative. The chain is built from TRBV10-3 and TRBJ2-5; D is uncertain. Material: PBMCs. CDR3 nucleotide sequence: TGTGCCATCAGTGAGGGCAGACAAGAGACCCAGTACTTC. This translates into CAISEGRQETQYF.